This TCR beta chain was sequenced during a study of cytomegalovirus exposure and HLA in healthy donors. Researchers ran the PCR with 60 Vbeta and 13 Jbeta primers. TCRdb's copy holds only in-frame clones and misses some; the assay was immunoSEQ multiplex PCR. Seen here are around 220,000 clones, around 79% observed once, and the top ten hold approximately 0.22%. Donors were ostensibly healthy at sampling, although undocumented immune exposures were probable. Overall study results and limits: The authors enumerated 150 to 200 TCR beta chains as linked to cytomegalovirus. Per a later analysis, about 17,000 TCR beta sequences showed association with HLA alleles at 0.05 false discovery rate.

As for this clone: What it recognizes is unknown.

This TCR was sampled from a girl aged 2-9 years in good health and CMV-seronegative. Source material: PBMCs.

The CDR3 region has the DNA TGCAGCGGAGTTAGCGGAGCCTCCACAGATACGCAGTATTTT. As protein: CSGVSGASTDTQYF. The chain combines TRBV29-1 with TRBJ2-3, with a possible D match to TRBD2 (6 bases). The CDR3 contains 14 residues. Germline-derived CDR1 and CDR2 are SQVTM and ANQGSEA. The ends were cut back, 7 bases at V and 2 bases at J, with 16 bases in the middle.